This is a list of T cell receptor beta chains from one sample in a study of shared T cell receptors in the human thymus. Only in-frame clones appear in the TCRdb table, and some are missing; sequencing was by immunoSEQ multiplex PCR. The data show 600,000 to 900,000 clones, 80% to 90% seen once. The sample was also linked to a second study, of human thymus T cells.

The sample taken for sequencing was thymocytes. The receptors derive from a girl under three years old with a congenital heart defect. Each CDR3 is given with its conserved first and last residue. The D gene is left open where the match is weak. Expanded clones are given a class, and other clones once, few, many or no size at all.

V: TRBV6-6
D: TRBD1
J: TRBJ2-2
size: .
DNA: TGTGCCAGCAGCCCCGACAGGGTGGGGCCCGGGGAGCTGTTTTTT
CDR3: CASSPDRVGPGELFF

V: TRBV7-9
D: .
J: TRBJ1-2
size: few
DNA: TGTGCCAGCAGCCCGCCTCGCGGCAGTCCCTATGGCTACACCTTC
CDR3: CASSPPRGSPYGYTF

V: TRBV5-8
D: .
J: TRBJ2-3
size: .
DNA: TGTGCCAGCAGCTTGGCCGAGAGCGGCAGACCTAGCACAGATACGCAGTATTTT
CDR3: CASSLAESGRPSTDTQYF

V: TRBV5-4
D: TRBD1
J: TRBJ1-3
size: .
DNA: TGTGCCAGCAGCCTTGGACAGGGGGCATCGGGAGGAAACACCATATATTTT
CDR3: CASSLGQGASGGNTIYF

V: TRBV7-6
D: .
J: TRBJ1-1
size: .
DNA: TGTGCCAGCAGCTACCGCAGGGGCCCGAACACTGAAGCTTTCTTT
CDR3: CASSYRRGPNTEAFF

V: TRBV4-2
D: .
J: TRBJ1-6
size: .
DNA: TGTGCCAGCAGCCCGGACAATTTGCAATTTCCCCTCCACTTT
CDR3: CASSPDNLQFPLHF

V: TRBV7-2
D: .
J: TRBJ1-1
size: .
DNA: TGTGCCAGCAGCCCTCACAGGGAGTGGACTGAAGCTTTCTTT
CDR3: CASSPHREWTEAFF

V: TRBV7-9
D: .
J: TRBJ1-6
size: .
DNA: TGTGCCAGCAGCCCTCTGAGTATCCGCGGGGGCTCCTATAATTCACCCCTCCACTTT
CDR3: CASSPLSIRGGSYNSPLHF

V: TRBV4-3
D: TRBD1
J: TRBJ1-3
size: .
DNA: TGCGCCAGCAGCCAAGACTCGGGACAGGGGGACTCTGGAAACACCATATATTTT
CDR3: CASSQDSGQGDSGNTIYF

V: TRBV30
D: .
J: TRBJ1-3
size: .
DNA: TGTGCCTGGAGCCCTGGGGGCAGAGGAAGCTCTGGAAACACCATATATTTT
CDR3: CAWSPGGRGSSGNTIYF

V: TRBV19
D: TRBD1
J: TRBJ1-1
size: once
DNA: TGTGCCAGTAACGGGACAGGGACTGAAGCTTTCTTT
CDR3: CASNGTGTEAFF

V: TRBV28
D: TRBD1
J: TRBJ2-1
size: .
DNA: TGTGCCAGCAGTTCCCCCCCCGGACAGGGGGAGAGGAATGAGCAGTTCTTC
CDR3: CASSSPPGQGERNEQFF

V: TRBV13
D: .
J: TRBJ2-1
size: .
DNA: TGTGCCAGCAGCTCCCCGAATGAGCAGTTCTTC
CDR3: CASSSPNEQFF

V: TRBV6-6
D: .
J: TRBJ1-5
size: .
DNA: TGTGCCAGCAGTTACCGCTATAGCAATCAGCCCCAGCATTTT
CDR3: CASSYRYSNQPQHF

V: TRBV5-1
D: .
J: TRBJ1-3
size: .
DNA: TGCGCCAGCAGCCCTGTCCCAGACAAGTCTGCTTCTGGAAACACCATATATTTT
CDR3: CASSPVPDKSASGNTIYF

V: TRBV5-1
D: TRBD2
J: TRBJ2-1
size: .
DNA: TGCGCCAGCAGCTTGGTGGCTAGCGGGGGCCAGCAGTTCTTC
CDR3: CASSLVASGGQQFF

V: TRBV6-5
D: TRBD1
J: TRBJ2-2
size: once
DNA: TGTGCCGGTGGACAGGTGAACACCGGGGAGCTGTTTTTT
CDR3: CAGGQVNTGELFF

V: TRBV28
D: TRBD2
J: TRBJ2-5
size: .
DNA: TGTGCCAGCAGTCCCGGGAGGGCATACCAAGAGACCCAGTACTTC
CDR3: CASSPGRAYQETQYF

V: TRBV18
D: .
J: TRBJ2-3
size: .
DNA: TGTGCCAGCTCACCACGGGCTATCCGCACAGATACGCAGTATTTT
CDR3: CASSPRAIRTDTQYF

V: TRBV9
D: TRBD2
J: TRBJ2-2
size: .
DNA: TGTGCCAGCAGCGTAGGAGCTAGCGGGGGCCCAAACACCGGGGAGCTGTTTTTT
CDR3: CASSVGASGGPNTGELFF

V: TRBV5-6
D: .
J: TRBJ2-1
size: .
DNA: TGTGCCAGCAGTAGTTGGGGCTTGGACGGGAGCTCCTACAATGAGCAGTTCTTC
CDR3: CASSSWGLDGSSYNEQFF

V: TRBV30
D: .
J: TRBJ1-2
size: .
DNA: TGTGCCTGGAGTTCATGTGGGGGCTGGGGCTATGGCTACACCTTC
CDR3: CAWSSCGGWGYGYTF

V: TRBV9
D: TRBD1
J: TRBJ1-2
size: once
DNA: TGTGCCAGCAGCGCAGGACAGGACTATGGCTACACCTTC
CDR3: CASSAGQDYGYTF

V: TRBV4-3
D: .
J: TRBJ1-3
size: .
DNA: TGCGCCAGCAGCCCCCGTGGGCCCCCTCTTGGAAACACCATATATTTT
CDR3: CASSPRGPPLGNTIYF

V: TRBV6-1
D: TRBD2
J: TRBJ2-2
size: .
DNA: TGTGCCAGCAGTGAATTTATCACTGCACTAGCGGGGTGCACCGGGGAGCTGTTTTTT
CDR3: CASSEFITALAGCTGELFF

V: TRBV27
D: .
J: TRBJ2-2
size: .
DNA: TGTGCCAGCAGCCCCACAGAGACCTCCACCGGGGAGCTGTTTTTT
CDR3: CASSPTETSTGELFF

V: TRBV10-2
D: .
J: TRBJ1-5
size: few
DNA: TGCGCCAGCGTTGATGGACAGAGGAATCAGCCCCAGCATTTT
CDR3: CASVDGQRNQPQHF

V: TRBV19
D: .
J: TRBJ1-2
size: .
DNA: TGTGCCAGTAGGCGGACATTTGCCTTTGCTAACTATGGCTACACCTTC
CDR3: CASRRTFAFANYGYTF

V: TRBV5-4
D: .
J: TRBJ2-7
size: .
DNA: TGTGCCAGCAGCTTGACTCCCTACGAGCAGTACTTC
CDR3: CASSLTPYEQYF

V: TRBV6-6
D: .
J: TRBJ2-5
size: .
DNA: TGTGCCAGCAGCGACCCAGGGGAACTCCAAGAGACCCAGTACTTC
CDR3: CASSDPGELQETQYF

V: TRBV11-2
D: .
J: TRBJ1-2
size: .
DNA: TGTGCCAGCAGCTTAATCAATACGGGTAGCTATGGCTACACCTTC
CDR3: CASSLINTGSYGYTF

V: TRBV28
D: .
J: TRBJ1-6
size: .
DNA: TGTGCCAGCTCGATGGACCCTACCAGGGGTTCACCCCTCCACTTT
CDR3: CASSMDPTRGSPLHF

V: TRBV21-1
D: .
J: TRBJ2-3
size: .
DNA: TGTGCCAGCAGCAAAGTGACTAGCGGGGGTACAGATACGCAGTATTTT
CDR3: CASSKVTSGGTDTQYF

V: TRBV14
D: .
J: TRBJ1-1
size: .
DNA: TGTGCCAGCAGCCAAGTCCTCGACAGGAACACTGAAGCTTTCTTT
CDR3: CASSQVLDRNTEAFF

V: TRBV4-3
D: TRBD2
J: TRBJ2-1
size: .
DNA: TGCGCCAGCAGCCTATCAGGGACTAGATTGCATGAGCAGTTCTTC
CDR3: CASSLSGTRLHEQFF

V: TRBV27
D: TRBD2
J: TRBJ2-3
size: few
DNA: TGTGCCAGCAGTTTAGGGACTAGCAGAAAAAGCACAGATACGCAGTATTTT
CDR3: CASSLGTSRKSTDTQYF

V: TRBV2
D: .
J: TRBJ1-6
size: .
DNA: TGTGCCAGCAGACCATTAGCCAGCTCCTATAATTCACCCCTCCACTTT
CDR3: CASRPLASSYNSPLHF

V: TRBV28
D: TRBD1
J: TRBJ2-5
size: .
DNA: TGTGCCAGCAGTTTCGGACAGGGGGCCCAAGAGACCCAGTACTTC
CDR3: CASSFGQGAQETQYF

V: TRBV25-1
D: TRBD1
J: TRBJ1-3
size: .
DNA: TGTGCCAGCAGTGAATACGGCGTCGTTCAGGGGGCTGGAAACACCATATATTTT
CDR3: CASSEYGVVQGAGNTIYF

V: TRBV19
D: TRBD1
J: TRBJ1-1
size: .
DNA: TGTGCCAGTAGTATGAGGATTTGGGGACAGGGCTTAGGAGCTTTCTTT
CDR3: CASSMRIWGQGLGAFF

V: TRBV5-1
D: TRBD1
J: TRBJ1-2
size: .
DNA: TGCGCCAGCAGCTTCGGGACAGGGTTTGGGGGTGTCTATGGCTACACCTTC
CDR3: CASSFGTGFGGVYGYTF

V: TRBV28
D: .
J: TRBJ1-1
size: .
DNA: TGTGCCAGCAGTCCCCCCCCCGCTATGAACACTGAAGCTTTCTTT
CDR3: CASSPPPAMNTEAFF

V: TRBV11-2
D: .
J: TRBJ1-2
size: .
DNA: TGTGCCAGCAGCTTTAGAACTGATGGCTACACCTTC
CDR3: CASSFRTDGYTF

V: TRBV5-6
D: .
J: TRBJ1-1
size: .
DNA: TGTGCCAGCAGCCGGTCCACCATGAACACTGAAGCTTTCTTT
CDR3: CASSRSTMNTEAFF

V: TRBV14
D: .
J: TRBJ1-1
size: .
DNA: TGTGCCAGTAGTCCGAATGAGGACACTGAAGCTTTCTTT
CDR3: CASSPNEDTEAFF

V: TRBV7-2
D: .
J: TRBJ1-1
size: .
DNA: TGTGCCAGCAGCCCGATTAGTCCGAACACTGAAGCTTTCTTT
CDR3: CASSPISPNTEAFF

V: TRBV7-6
D: .
J: TRBJ2-7
size: .
DNA: TGTGCCAGCAGCCCCTGGGGGGGCGCGTCCTACGAGCAGTACTTC
CDR3: CASSPWGGASYEQYF

V: TRBV9
D: TRBD1
J: TRBJ1-1
size: .
DNA: TGTGCCAGCAGCGTAGCTCCAGGGGGGCGGGGCACTGAAGCTTTCTTT
CDR3: CASSVAPGGRGTEAFF

V: TRBV6-5
D: .
J: TRBJ2-5
size: .
DNA: TGTGCCAGCAGTTACTTGGGGGGGCTCCAAGAGACCCAGTACTTC
CDR3: CASSYLGGLQETQYF

V: TRBV9
D: TRBD2
J: TRBJ2-3
size: .
DNA: TGTGCCAGCAGCGCCGGGGGGGGGCTAGCGGGCAACACAGATACGCAGTATTTT
CDR3: CASSAGGGLAGNTDTQYF

V: TRBV29-1
D: .
J: TRBJ1-1
size: .
DNA: TGCAGCGTTTACAAGAGAATCCGCGGGAACACTGAAGCTTTCTTT
CDR3: CSVYKRIRGNTEAFF

V: TRBV5-1
D: .
J: TRBJ1-2
size: .
DNA: TGCGCCAGCAGCTTTGGGGCAGTGGCAGGTGTGTATGGCTACACCTTC
CDR3: CASSFGAVAGVYGYTF

V: TRBV10-3
D: .
J: TRBJ1-1
size: .
DNA: TGTGCCAACGCCCCCGGGGTAGACACTGAAGCTTTCTTT
CDR3: CANAPGVDTEAFF

V: TRBV19
D: TRBD1
J: TRBJ1-2
size: once
DNA: TGTGCCAGTAGTACATCACAGGGGGGAATAGGCTACACCTTC
CDR3: CASSTSQGGIGYTF

V: TRBV5-8
D: TRBD2
J: TRBJ2-1
size: .
DNA: TGTGCCAGCAGCCCCCGTCGGACTAGCGGGGGGGCCTCGTTGGTCTATGAGCAGTTCTTC
CDR3: CASSPRRTSGGASLVYEQFF